The clone carrying this T cell receptor (beta chain) turned up a few times. The antigen is undetermined. Library construction for TCR beta used iRepertoire HTBI primers and Arm-PCR of CDR3 regions. Authors' data handling: Samples revealed around 56 TRBV and approximately 15 TRBJ segments. TCRdb reanalysed the multiplex PCR reads using MiXCR and keeps one entry per CDR3 protein. The V and J calls were not made by the authors but by TCRdb's processing. Altogether 450,000 to 650,000 distinct CDR3 sequences are present, 15% to 20% being singletons, with the ten largest covering more than 20%. The time point was: newly diagnosed GD, antithyroid drugs for less than 3 months. PBMC RNA was the source of the TCR library. Each patient gave around 9.7 milliliters of EDTA-anticoagulated peripheral blood. Germline assignment: CDR1 WNHNN and CDR2 SYGVQD (reference sequence). V lost 0 bases and J 9 bases, leaving 9 bases between the germline ends. This CDR3 has 13 residues.

The data were obtained in a study of regulatory T cells in long-lasting Graves disease. Whole-study findings and limits: The persistent group shared 2,500 to 3,000 public clonotypes, more than the 966 shared by new patients.

This same sample was also taken into another study, of T cells in Graves' hyperthyroidism and ophthalmopathy. That publication notes: Carried out on the TCR CDR3, a first-round RT-PCR used the HTBI primer set.

Here the sequenced sample was peripheral blood mononuclear cells (PBMCs), taken at new diagnosis, from a patient treated with antithyroid drugs. The receptor's source is a woman aged 35 to 60 with Graves disease. The chain has TRBV10-1 and TRBJ2-1, with D possibly called TRBD1 or TRBD2 (5 bases each). In nucleotides, the CDR3 is TGCGCCAGCAGTGAGTCGACAGCGGTTGAGCAGTTCTTC. Translation: CASSESTAVEQFF.